This entry lists 15 T cell receptor beta chains sequenced from one sample in a study of cytomegalovirus exposure and HLA in healthy donors. This PCR relied on a set of 60 Vbeta primers and 13 Jbeta primers. Only in-frame clones appear in the TCRdb table, and some are missing; sequencing was by immunoSEQ multiplex PCR. This sample has 80,000 to 130,000 clones, with 75% to 85% found just once. Sequencing was carried out using PBMCs. The receptor set was obtained from a female donor in good health and CMV-seropositive.

The rearrangement uses TRBV27 and TRBJ2-7; TRBD1 might be the D (6 bases). This CDR3 spans 15 amino acids. Trimming stripped 2 bases from V and 2 bases from J, with 13 bases between. Germline V CDR1 and CDR2: MNHEY, SMNVEV (reference sequence). The CDR3 nucleotides read TGTGCCAGCAGTTTAGCGACAGGAGTTGCCTACGAGCAGTACTTC. It specifies CASSLATGVAYEQYF.

This chain connects TRBV2 to TRBJ2-5; 8 bases line up with TRBD2. CDR3 size: 15 residues. CDR1 and CDR2 from the germline V gene are SNHLY and FYNNEI. V gave up 4 bases and J gave up 5 bases; unmatched junction bases: 9. CDR3 in amino acids: CASSVGAGAWETQYF. The CDR3 nucleotides read TGTGCCAGCAGTGTGGGAGCGGGAGCTTGGGAGACCCAGTACTTC.

J is TRBJ2-7 and V is TRBV30, with a weak D call TRBD1 (5 bases). Trimming pared 6 bases from V and 0 bases from J, leaving 12 bases between. This CDR3 region has 13 residues. Germline values: CDR1 GTSNPN, CDR2 SVGIG (reference sequence). CDR3 protein: CACTGSSSYEQYF. For the CDR3, the DNA is TGTGCCTGCACAGGTTCAAGCTCCTACGAGCAGTACTTC.

This chain joins TRBV7-2 and TRBJ1-2; D gene ambiguous. The CDR3 covers 13 residues. Trimming left V 4 bases short and J 5 bases short, with 11 bases between. Looked up from germline, CDR1 is SGHTA and CDR2 is FQGNSA. The CDR3 region is CASSSGSAYGYTF. CDR3 nucleotides: TGTGCCAGCAGCTCGGGTTCAGCGTATGGCTACACCTTC.

V gene TRBV4-2 combines with J gene TRBJ2-1; 7 nucleotides agree with TRBD2. The CDR3 totals 15 residues. Germline CDR1 reads LGHNA; CDR2 reads YNFKEQ. J gave up 4 bases and V 4 bases, and 7 bases lay outside the gene matches. The CDR3: CASSPTASGYNEQFF. CDR3 nucleotide sequence: TGTGCCAGCAGCCCGACTGCTAGCGGTTACAATGAGCAGTTCTTC.

The chain recombines TRBV27 with TRBJ2-1; 7 nucleotides agree with TRBD1. The germline V gene has CDR1 MNHEY and CDR2 SMNVEV (reference sequence). CDR3 length: 16 amino acids. Trimming took 5 bases from V and 2 from J; bases not matched to a gene: 9. The CDR3 bases are TGTGCCAGCAGTCCCTGGACAGGCGATCCCTACAATGAGCAGTTCTTC. Protein product: CASSPWTGDPYNEQFF.

This chain uses TRBV7-8 with TRBJ1-4; 8 bases match TRBD1. Germline assignment: CDR1 SGHVS and CDR2 FQNEAQ. The CDR3 runs to 14 residues. J was trimmed by 4 bases and V by 4 bases; bases with no gene match: 2. CDR3 DNA sequence: TGTGCCAGCAGCTCCGACAGGGGTAATGAAAAACTGTTTTTT. Residues: CASSSDRGNEKLFF.

This rearrangement joins TRBV5-1 to TRBJ1-3; the D gene is possibly TRBD1 (6 bases). The V end lost 5 bases, the J end lost 0 bases, and 12 bases lay between the germline ends. The germline CDR1 and CDR2 sequences are SGHRS and YFSETQ. The CDR3 is 15 residues long. This CDR3 reads CASSPGGGSGNTIYF. Here the CDR3 DNA reads TGCGCCAGCAGTCCGGGAGGGGGCTCTGGAAACACCATATATTTT.

This clone has a single count. The rearrangement uses TRBV5-4 and TRBJ2-7, with 9 bases that match TRBD1. The CDR3 spans 14 residues. Germline assignment: CDR1 SGHNT and CDR2 YYREEE (reference sequence). V dropped 3 bases and J dropped 6; count of bases not matched to a gene: 7. The CDR3: CASSYGTGNGEQYF. In DNA, the CDR3 is TGTGCCAGCAGCTACGGGACAGGGAACGGCGAGCAGTACTTC. Using reference TRBV5-4 and TRBJ2-7 for the parts outside the CDR3, the full variable domain is ETGVTQSPTHLIKTRGQQVTLRCSSQSGHNTVSWYQQALGQGPQFIFQYYREEENGRGNFPPRFSGLQFPNYSSELNVNALELDDSALYLCASSYGTGNGEQYFGPGTRLTVT.

This rearrangement joins TRBV7-9 to TRBJ1-2; D is uncertain. CDR3 length: 12 amino acids. Germline CDR1 is SEHNR and CDR2 is FQNEAQ (reference sequence). With 4 bases removed from V and 8 bases from J, the gap between germline ends came to 11 bases. This CDR3 reads CASSSPGRGYTF. DNA of the CDR3: TGTGCCAGCAGCTCCCCGGGTCGGGGCTACACCTTC.

The V gene is TRBV13, the J gene TRBJ1-3, with D perhaps matching TRBD1 (5 bases). Germline V gene lookup returns CDR1 PRHDT and CDR2 FYEKMQ (reference sequence). CDR3 length equals 17 residues. V gave up 5 bases and J gave up 0 bases, with 17 bases separating them. CDR3: CASSLYDTGHSGNTIYF. CDR3 nucleotide sequence: TGTGCCAGCAGCCTCTACGATACAGGCCACTCTGGAAACACCATATATTTT.

The chain has TRBV11-2 and TRBJ2-1; D is possibly TRBD2 (5 bases). The germline V gene encodes CDR1 SGHAT and CDR2 FQNNGV. The CDR3 contains 15 residues. The germline V and J ends were trimmed by 6 bases and 2 bases, with 14 bases remaining between them. CDR3 nucleotide sequence: TGTGCCAGCAGTTTGGGCGGGCAGACCTACAATGAGCAGTTCTTC. This encodes CASSLGGQTYNEQFF.

In this sample, this clone turned up a few times. The chain joins TRBV2 to TRBJ2-7, with D possibly being TRBD1 (5 bases). Trimming pared 4 bases from V and 2 bases from J, leaving 15 bases between. There are 15 residues in the CDR3. The germline gives CDR1 SNHLY, CDR2 FYNNEI. The CDR3 coding sequence is TGTGCCAGCAGTGGCCAAGGACACACCACCTACGAGCAGTACTTC. Amino acids: CASSGQGHTTYEQYF.

The chain is built from TRBV21-1 and TRBJ1-1; TRBD1 is taken as the D call from the table, unchecked against the DNA. TRBV21-1 has pseudogene status. CDR3 size: 14 residues. Written as DNA, the CDR3 is TGTGCCAGCAGAGCGGAGGGACAGCACACTGAAGCTTTCTTT. Its protein is CASRAEGQHTEAFF.

The V gene is TRBV10-1, the J gene TRBJ2-7, with D possibly being TRBD2 (5 bases). Trimming stripped 8 bases from V and 5 bases from J, with 19 bases between. The CDR3 sequence is 14 residues long. Germline V gene sequence: CDR1 WNHNN, CDR2 SYGVQD (reference sequence). The CDR3 nucleotides are TGCGCCAGCTCACTAAGTCCGGGAAGCCACGAGCAGTACTTC. It translates to CASSLSPGSHEQYF.